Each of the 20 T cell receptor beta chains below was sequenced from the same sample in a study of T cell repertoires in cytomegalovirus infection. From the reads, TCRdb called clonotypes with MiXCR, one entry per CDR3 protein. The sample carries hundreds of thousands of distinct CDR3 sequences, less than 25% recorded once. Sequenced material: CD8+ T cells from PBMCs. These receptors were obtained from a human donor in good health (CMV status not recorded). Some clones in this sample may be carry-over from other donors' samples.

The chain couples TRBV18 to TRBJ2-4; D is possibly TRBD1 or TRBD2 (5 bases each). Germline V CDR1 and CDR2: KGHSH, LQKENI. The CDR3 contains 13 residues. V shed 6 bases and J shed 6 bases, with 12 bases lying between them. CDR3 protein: CASSRTGTNIQYF. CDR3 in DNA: TGTGCCAGCTCTCGTACCGGGACAAACATTCAGTACTTC.

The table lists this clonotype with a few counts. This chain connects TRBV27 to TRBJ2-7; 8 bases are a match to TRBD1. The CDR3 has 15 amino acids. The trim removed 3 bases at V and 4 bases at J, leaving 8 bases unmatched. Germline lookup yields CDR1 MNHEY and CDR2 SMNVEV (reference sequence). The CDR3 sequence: CASSFSRDRPYEQYF. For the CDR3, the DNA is TGTGCCAGCAGTTTCAGTCGGGACAGGCCTTACGAGCAGTACTTC.

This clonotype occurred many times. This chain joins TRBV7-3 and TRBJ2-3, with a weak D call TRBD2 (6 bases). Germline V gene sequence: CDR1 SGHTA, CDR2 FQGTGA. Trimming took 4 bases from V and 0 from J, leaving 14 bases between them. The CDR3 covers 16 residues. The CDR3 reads CASSSDEGTSTDTQYF. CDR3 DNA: TGTGCCAGCAGCTCAGACGAGGGGACTAGCACAGATACGCAGTATTTT. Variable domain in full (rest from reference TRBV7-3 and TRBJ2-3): GAGVSQTPSNKVTEKGKYVELRCDPISGHTALYWYRQSLGQGPEFLIYFQGTGAADDSGLPNDRFFAVRPEGSVSTLKIQRTERGDSAVYLCASSSDEGTSTDTQYFGPGTRLTVL.

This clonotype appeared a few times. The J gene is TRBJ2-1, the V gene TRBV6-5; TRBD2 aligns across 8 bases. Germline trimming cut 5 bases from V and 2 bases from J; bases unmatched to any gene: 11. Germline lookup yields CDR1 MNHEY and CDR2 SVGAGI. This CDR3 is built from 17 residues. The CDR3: CASSPLPTGGTYNEQFF. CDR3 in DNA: TGTGCCAGCAGTCCCTTACCGACGGGGGGGACCTACAATGAGCAGTTCTTC.

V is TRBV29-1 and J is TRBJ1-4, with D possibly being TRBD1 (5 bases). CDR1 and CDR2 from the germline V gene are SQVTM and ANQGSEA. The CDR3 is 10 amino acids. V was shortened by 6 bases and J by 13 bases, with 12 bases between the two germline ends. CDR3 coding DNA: TGCAGCGTCAGGGACTCCCGACTGTTTTTT. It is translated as CSVRDSRLFF.

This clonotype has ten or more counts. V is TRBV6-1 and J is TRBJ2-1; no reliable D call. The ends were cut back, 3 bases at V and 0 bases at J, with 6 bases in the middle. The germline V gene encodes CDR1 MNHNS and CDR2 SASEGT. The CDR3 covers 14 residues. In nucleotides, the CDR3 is TGTGCCAGCAGTGAGACGAGCTCCTACAATGAGCAGTTCTTC. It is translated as CASSETSSYNEQFF.

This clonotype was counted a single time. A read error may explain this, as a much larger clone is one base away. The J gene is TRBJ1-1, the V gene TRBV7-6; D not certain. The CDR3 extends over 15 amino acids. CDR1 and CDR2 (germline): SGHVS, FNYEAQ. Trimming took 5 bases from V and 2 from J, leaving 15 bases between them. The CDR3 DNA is TGTGCCAGCAGCCTGGTTAGTGGCATAAACACTGAAGCTTTCTTT. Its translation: CASSLVSGINTEAFF.

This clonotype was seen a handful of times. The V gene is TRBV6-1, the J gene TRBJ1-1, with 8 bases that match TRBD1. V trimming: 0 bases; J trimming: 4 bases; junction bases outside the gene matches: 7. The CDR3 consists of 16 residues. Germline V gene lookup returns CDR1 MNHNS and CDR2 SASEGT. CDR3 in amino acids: CASSEAAAGGFTEAFF. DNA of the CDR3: TGTGCCAGCAGTGAAGCGGCGGCAGGGGGCTTCACTGAAGCTTTCTTT.

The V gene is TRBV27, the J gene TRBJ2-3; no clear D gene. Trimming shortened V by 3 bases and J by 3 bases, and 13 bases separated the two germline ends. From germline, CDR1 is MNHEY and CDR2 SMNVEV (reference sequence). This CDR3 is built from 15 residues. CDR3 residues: CASSFIPRQTDTQYF. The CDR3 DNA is TGTGCCAGCAGTTTTATTCCTAGGCAAACAGATACGCAGTATTTT.

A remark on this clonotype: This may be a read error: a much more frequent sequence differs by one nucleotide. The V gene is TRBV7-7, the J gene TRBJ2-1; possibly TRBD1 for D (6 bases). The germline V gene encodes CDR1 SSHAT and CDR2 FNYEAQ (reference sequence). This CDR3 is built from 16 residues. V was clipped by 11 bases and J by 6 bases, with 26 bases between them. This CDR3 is CAVRQETGSNPNEQFF. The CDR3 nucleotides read TGTGCCGTAAGACAGGAAACAGGTTCCAATCCCAATGAGCAGTTCTTC.

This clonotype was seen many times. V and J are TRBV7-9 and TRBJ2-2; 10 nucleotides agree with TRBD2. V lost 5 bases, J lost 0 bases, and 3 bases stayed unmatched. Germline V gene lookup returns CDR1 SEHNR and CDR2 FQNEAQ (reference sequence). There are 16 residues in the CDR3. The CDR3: CASSPTSGANTGELFF. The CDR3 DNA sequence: TGTGCCAGCAGCCCCACTAGCGGGGCGAACACCGGGGAGCTGTTTTTT.

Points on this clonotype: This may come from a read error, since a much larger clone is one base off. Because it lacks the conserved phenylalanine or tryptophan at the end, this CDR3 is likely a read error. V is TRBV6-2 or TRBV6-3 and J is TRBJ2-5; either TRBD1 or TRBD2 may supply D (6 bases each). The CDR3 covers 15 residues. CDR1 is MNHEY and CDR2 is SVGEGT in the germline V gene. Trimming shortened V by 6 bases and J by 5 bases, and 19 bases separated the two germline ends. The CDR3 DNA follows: TGTGCCAGCAGCCGGGGGCTAAGAATCGTGGAGACCCAGTACTCC. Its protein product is CASSRGLRIVETQYS.

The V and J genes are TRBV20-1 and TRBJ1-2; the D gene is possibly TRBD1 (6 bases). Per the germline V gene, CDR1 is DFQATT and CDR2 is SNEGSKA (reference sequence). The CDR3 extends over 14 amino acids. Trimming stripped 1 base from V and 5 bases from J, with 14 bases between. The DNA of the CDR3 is TGCAGTGCTAGAGCTATGGACAGTAATTATGGCTACACCTTC. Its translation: CSARAMDSNYGYTF.

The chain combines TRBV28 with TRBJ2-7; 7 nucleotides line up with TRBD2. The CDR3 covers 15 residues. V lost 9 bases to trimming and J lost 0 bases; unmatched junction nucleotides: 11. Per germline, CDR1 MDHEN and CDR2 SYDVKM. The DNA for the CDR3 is TGTGCCAGGCACCTCTGGACTAGAAGCTCCTACGAGCAGTACGTC. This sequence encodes CARHLWTRSSYEQYV.

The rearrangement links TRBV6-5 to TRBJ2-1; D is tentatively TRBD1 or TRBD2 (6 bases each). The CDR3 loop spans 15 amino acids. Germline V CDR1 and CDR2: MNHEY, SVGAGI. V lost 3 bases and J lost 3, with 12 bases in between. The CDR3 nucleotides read TGTGCCAGCAGTTATTTTGGGGGGCTCTACAATGAGCAGTTCTTC. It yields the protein CASSYFGGLYNEQFF.

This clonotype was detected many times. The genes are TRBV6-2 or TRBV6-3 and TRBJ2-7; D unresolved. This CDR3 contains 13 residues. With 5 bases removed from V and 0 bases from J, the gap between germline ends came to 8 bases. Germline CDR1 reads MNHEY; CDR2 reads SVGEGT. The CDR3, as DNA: TGTGCCAGCAGTGCCCGGGTCTCCTACGAGCAGTACGTC. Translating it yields CASSARVSYEQYV.

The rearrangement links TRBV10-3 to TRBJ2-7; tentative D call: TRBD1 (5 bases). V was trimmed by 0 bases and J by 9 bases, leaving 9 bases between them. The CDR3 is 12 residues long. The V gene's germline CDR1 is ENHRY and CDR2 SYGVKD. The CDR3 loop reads CAISESSGRQYV. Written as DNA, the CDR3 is TGTGCCATCAGTGAGTCTTCAGGGCGGCAGTACGTC.

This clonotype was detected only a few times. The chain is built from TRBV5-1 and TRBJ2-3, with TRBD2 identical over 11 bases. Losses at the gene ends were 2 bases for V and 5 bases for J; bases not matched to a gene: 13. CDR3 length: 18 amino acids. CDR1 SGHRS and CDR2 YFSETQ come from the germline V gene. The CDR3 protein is CASSFPPGVAGGKDTQYF. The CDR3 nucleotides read TGCGCCAGCAGCTTCCCCCCGGGGGTAGCGGGGGGGAAAGATACGCAGTATTTT.

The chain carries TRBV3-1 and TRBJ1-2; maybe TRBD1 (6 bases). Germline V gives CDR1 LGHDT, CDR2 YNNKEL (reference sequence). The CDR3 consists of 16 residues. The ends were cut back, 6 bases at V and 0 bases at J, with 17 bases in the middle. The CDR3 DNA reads TGTGCCAGCAGTCGCCGGGACAACTTCCCTAACTATGGCTACACCTTC. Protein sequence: CASSRRDNFPNYGYTF.

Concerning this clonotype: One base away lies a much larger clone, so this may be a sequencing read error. The CDR3 loop is CASSFPEIMLESYTF. The DNA of the CDR3 is TGTGCCAGCAGCTTTCCGGAAATTATGTTGGAGAGCTACACCTTC. The chain employs TRBV7-6 and TRBJ1-2; D is ambiguous. CDR1 is SGHVS, CDR2 FNYEAQ, per germline. V was cut by 3 bases and J by 9 bases, with 20 bases left in between. There are 15 residues in the CDR3. Combining the CDR3 with reference TRBV7-6 and TRBJ1-2 gives the whole variable domain GAGVSQSPRYKVTKRGQDVALRCDPISGHVSLYWYRQALGQGPEFLTYFNYEAQQDKSGLPNDRFSAERPEGSISTLTIQRTEQRDSAMYRCASSFPEIMLESYTFGSGTRLTVV.